Listed below are T cell receptor beta chains from one sample, sequenced in a study of blood T cell repertoires in COVID-19. Profiling relied on immunoSEQ multiplex PCR, and the TCRdb table lists in-frame clones only, not all of them. The table records 380,000 or so clones, 89% of them present only once. The sequenced sample consisted of peripheral blood. All receptors come from a man aged 40-49 years with acute or convalescent COVID-19. Each CDR3 is given with its conserved first and last residue. Each record gives: D gene, J gene, clone size, V gene, CDR3 protein, CDR3 DNA. The D gene is left open where the match is weak. Where a row states a size, it is once, few, many or the class of an expanded clone; other rows omit it.

D gene: TRBD2
J gene: TRBJ2-1
clone size: .
V gene: TRBV3-1/TRBV3-2
CDR3 protein: CASSQASGNEQFF
CDR3 DNA: TGTGCCAGCAGCCAAGCTAGCGGGAATGAGCAGTTCTTC

D gene: TRBD1
J gene: TRBJ1-5
clone size: .
V gene: TRBV5-1
CDR3 protein: CASPGTGRNQPQHF
CDR3 DNA: TGCGCCAGCCCCGGGACAGGTCGGAATCAGCCCCAGCATTTT

D gene: TRBD1
J gene: TRBJ1-3
clone size: .
V gene: TRBV5-1
CDR3 protein: CASSLVGTGSSLSGNTIYF
CDR3 DNA: TGCGCCAGCAGCTTGGTGGGGACAGGGAGCTCTCTCTCTGGAAACACCATATATTTT

D gene: TRBD2
J gene: TRBJ2-2
clone size: .
V gene: TRBV9
CDR3 protein: CASTDGGAGTGELFF
CDR3 DNA: TGTGCCAGCACCGACGGGGGGGCAGGCACCGGGGAGCTGTTTTTT

D gene: TRBD1
J gene: TRBJ1-2
clone size: .
V gene: TRBV27
CDR3 protein: CASSLQGAHGYTF
CDR3 DNA: TGTGCCAGCAGTCTCCAGGGGGCGCATGGCTACACCTTC

D gene: TRBD2
J gene: TRBJ2-1
clone size: .
V gene: TRBV9
CDR3 protein: CASSLSGSSYNEQFF
CDR3 DNA: TGTGCCAGCAGCCTTAGCGGGAGCTCCTACAATGAGCAGTTCTTC

D gene: TRBD2
J gene: TRBJ2-3
clone size: .
V gene: TRBV9
CDR3 protein: CASSVTSGGAYGPAPDTQYF
CDR3 DNA: TGTGCCAGCAGCGTTACTAGCGGGGGGGCCTATGGTCCCGCACCAGATACGCAGTATTTT

D gene: .
J gene: TRBJ1-1
clone size: .
V gene: TRBV19
CDR3 protein: CASSIFREMNTEAFF
CDR3 DNA: TGTGCCAGTAGTATCTTCAGGGAAATGAACACTGAAGCTTTCTTT

D gene: .
J gene: TRBJ2-1
clone size: once
V gene: TRBV9
CDR3 protein: CASSVFQGMEQFF
CDR3 DNA: TGTGCCAGCAGCGTTTTTCAGGGGATGGAGCAGTTCTTC

D gene: .
J gene: TRBJ2-2
clone size: .
V gene: TRBV4-2
CDR3 protein: CASSQDRATANTGELFF
CDR3 DNA: TGTGCCAGCAGCCAAGACAGGGCCACCGCGAACACCGGGGAGCTGTTTTTT

D gene: TRBD1
J gene: TRBJ2-7
clone size: .
V gene: TRBV6-5
CDR3 protein: CASAMDRGSREQYF
CDR3 DNA: TGTGCCAGCGCGATGGACAGGGGATCCCGCGAGCAGTACTTC

D gene: TRBD1
J gene: TRBJ1-5
clone size: .
V gene: TRBV19
CDR3 protein: CASTRRTGHQPQHF
CDR3 DNA: TGTGCCAGTACTCGGCGGACAGGACATCAGCCCCAGCATTTT

D gene: TRBD1
J gene: TRBJ1-4
clone size: few
V gene: TRBV5-5
CDR3 protein: CASSPDRTGGSEKLFF
CDR3 DNA: TGTGCCAGCAGCCCCGATCGGACAGGGGGTAGTGAAAAACTGTTTTTT

D gene: .
J gene: TRBJ2-3
clone size: .
V gene: TRBV9
CDR3 protein: CASSVRAITDTQYF
CDR3 DNA: TGTGCCAGCAGCGTTCGCGCCATCACAGATACGCAGTATTTT

D gene: .
J gene: TRBJ2-1
clone size: .
V gene: TRBV7-9
CDR3 protein: CASSEWTAAQNNEQFF
CDR3 DNA: TGTGCCAGCAGCGAGTGGACAGCCGCTCAAAACAATGAGCAGTTCTTC

D gene: TRBD1
J gene: TRBJ1-2
clone size: .
V gene: TRBV28
CDR3 protein: CASSATLRGPNYGYTF
CDR3 DNA: TGTGCCAGCAGTGCCACATTGAGGGGGCCTAACTATGGCTACACCTTC

D gene: TRBD1
J gene: TRBJ1-2
clone size: .
V gene: TRBV5-1
CDR3 protein: CASSLEGTGRDYGYTF
CDR3 DNA: TGCGCCAGCAGCTTGGAAGGGACAGGGAGGGACTATGGCTACACCTTC

D gene: TRBD1
J gene: TRBJ2-2
clone size: .
V gene: TRBV7-8
CDR3 protein: CASSFSRDRDTGELFF
CDR3 DNA: TGTGCCAGCAGCTTTTCCCGGGACAGGGACACCGGGGAGCTGTTTTTT

D gene: TRBD2
J gene: TRBJ2-7
clone size: .
V gene: TRBV4-1
CDR3 protein: CASSQAISGSYEQYF
CDR3 DNA: TGCGCCAGCAGCCAAGCCATTAGCGGGAGCTACGAGCAGTACTTC

D gene: TRBD1
J gene: TRBJ2-6
clone size: .
V gene: TRBV6-2/TRBV6-3
CDR3 protein: CASSLRGPGQGATGANVLTF
CDR3 DNA: TGTGCCAGCAGTTTGAGGGGGCCGGGACAGGGGGCAACTGGGGCCAACGTCCTGACTTTC

D gene: .
J gene: TRBJ1-6
clone size: .
V gene: TRBV9
CDR3 protein: CASSVFAGDNSPLHF
CDR3 DNA: TGTGCCAGCAGCGTATTTGCAGGGGATAATTCACCCCTCCACTTT

D gene: TRBD1
J gene: TRBJ1-3
clone size: .
V gene: TRBV5-1
CDR3 protein: CASSLQGGAGNTIYF
CDR3 DNA: TGCGCCAGCAGCCTGCAGGGGGGTGCTGGAAACACCATATATTTT

D gene: .
J gene: TRBJ2-7
clone size: .
V gene: TRBV3-1/TRBV3-2
CDR3 protein: CASSQVQGPYEQYF
CDR3 DNA: TGTGCCAGCAGCCAAGTGCAGGGCCCCTACGAGCAGTACTTC

D gene: .
J gene: TRBJ1-2
clone size: .
V gene: TRBV6-4
CDR3 protein: CASSESDRSTGYTF
CDR3 DNA: TGTGCCAGCAGTGAGAGCGACAGAAGCACAGGCTACACCTTC

D gene: TRBD2
J gene: TRBJ2-2
clone size: .
V gene: TRBV7-7
CDR3 protein: CASSLGPSGITGELFF
CDR3 DNA: TGTGCTAGCAGCTTAGGCCCTAGCGGGATCACCGGGGAGCTGTTTTTT

D gene: .
J gene: TRBJ1-4
clone size: .
V gene: TRBV7-2
CDR3 protein: CASSLSQGREKLFF
CDR3 DNA: TGTGCCAGCAGCTTGTCACAGGGTCGAGAAAAACTGTTTTTT

D gene: .
J gene: TRBJ1-6
clone size: .
V gene: TRBV21-1
CDR3 protein: CASSPQTGRGSYNSPLHF
CDR3 DNA: TGTGCCAGCAGCCCGCAGACAGGCCGGGGCTCCTATAATTCACCCCTCCACTTT

D gene: .
J gene: TRBJ1-2
clone size: .
V gene: TRBV5-4
CDR3 protein: CASSLVHQVVGYTF
CDR3 DNA: TGTGCCAGCAGCTTGGTCCACCAAGTAGTTGGCTACACCTTC

D gene: .
J gene: TRBJ2-1
clone size: .
V gene: TRBV7-2
CDR3 protein: CASSLLYNEQFF
CDR3 DNA: TGTGCCAGCAGCTTACTCTACAATGAGCAGTTCTTC

D gene: TRBD2
J gene: TRBJ2-1
clone size: .
V gene: TRBV5-1
CDR3 protein: CASSGNGGSYNEQFF
CDR3 DNA: TGCGCCAGCAGCGGTAACGGGGGGTCCTACAATGAGCAGTTCTTC

D gene: .
J gene: TRBJ2-1
clone size: .
V gene: TRBV6-2/TRBV6-3
CDR3 protein: CASSYSINGDPDEQFF
CDR3 DNA: TGTGCCAGCAGTTACTCGATAAACGGGGATCCGGATGAGCAGTTCTTC

D gene: TRBD1
J gene: TRBJ1-1
clone size: .
V gene: TRBV5-1
CDR3 protein: CASSLGGQGTTEAFF
CDR3 DNA: TGCGCCAGCAGCTTGGGTGGACAGGGGACCACTGAAGCTTTCTTT

D gene: TRBD1
J gene: TRBJ2-7
clone size: .
V gene: TRBV9
CDR3 protein: CASSETGTVYEQYF
CDR3 DNA: TGTGCCAGCAGCGAAACCGGGACAGTCTACGAGCAGTACTTC

D gene: .
J gene: TRBJ2-7
clone size: .
V gene: TRBV6-6
CDR3 protein: CASSYRDKKNEQYF
CDR3 DNA: TGTGCCAGCAGTTACCGCGATAAGAAAAACGAGCAGTACTTC

D gene: .
J gene: TRBJ2-2
clone size: .
V gene: TRBV6-6
CDR3 protein: CASSKEGSVYTGELFF
CDR3 DNA: TGTGCCAGCAGTAAGGAGGGCAGTGTGTACACCGGGGAGCTGTTTTTT

D gene: .
J gene: TRBJ1-1
clone size: .
V gene: TRBV20-1
CDR3 protein: CSASSIPEAFF
CDR3 DNA: TGCAGTGCTAGTTCAATCCCTGAAGCTTTCTTT

D gene: .
J gene: TRBJ1-1
clone size: .
V gene: TRBV14
CDR3 protein: CASNRRYNTEAFF
CDR3 DNA: TGTGCCAGCAACCGGCGGTACAACACTGAAGCTTTCTTT

D gene: .
J gene: TRBJ1-2
clone size: .
V gene: TRBV5-6
CDR3 protein: CASSLVARHYGYTF
CDR3 DNA: TGTGCCAGCAGCTTGGTGGCCAGGCACTATGGCTACACCTTC

D gene: .
J gene: TRBJ2-1
clone size: .
V gene: TRBV28
CDR3 protein: CASSYDGNEQFF
CDR3 DNA: TGTGCCAGCAGTTACGACGGGAATGAGCAGTTCTTC

D gene: TRBD2
J gene: TRBJ2-1
clone size: .
V gene: TRBV9
CDR3 protein: CASSVEGGGGAYNEQFF
CDR3 DNA: TGTGCCAGCAGCGTAGAGGGTGGCGGGGGGGCCTACAATGAGCAGTTCTTC

D gene: .
J gene: TRBJ2-7
clone size: .
V gene: TRBV6-5
CDR3 protein: CATNRGEGYEQYF
CDR3 DNA: TGTGCCACCAATAGGGGGGAGGGCTACGAGCAGTACTTC

D gene: .
J gene: TRBJ1-1
clone size: .
V gene: TRBV27
CDR3 protein: CASSLSLITANTEAFF
CDR3 DNA: TGTGCCAGCAGTTTAAGTCTGATCACAGCGAACACTGAAGCTTTCTTT

D gene: .
J gene: TRBJ1-1
clone size: .
V gene: TRBV6-2/TRBV6-3
CDR3 protein: CASSHSRPVAEAFF
CDR3 DNA: TGTGCCAGCAGCCACTCACGTCCGGTGGCTGAAGCTTTCTTT

D gene: TRBD1
J gene: TRBJ1-4
clone size: .
V gene: TRBV6-5
CDR3 protein: CASSRVGDSREKLFF
CDR3 DNA: TGTGCCAGCAGTAGGGTAGGGGACAGTCGGGAAAAACTGTTTTTT

D gene: .
J gene: TRBJ1-3
clone size: .
V gene: TRBV9
CDR3 protein: CASSVQGSGNTIYF
CDR3 DNA: TGTGCCAGCAGCGTCCAGGGGTCTGGAAACACCATATATTTT

D gene: TRBD2
J gene: TRBJ2-1
clone size: once
V gene: TRBV5-1
CDR3 protein: CASSSGGGTSSYNEQFF
CDR3 DNA: TGCGCCAGCAGCTCCGGCGGGGGGACAAGCTCCTACAATGAGCAGTTCTTC

D gene: TRBD1
J gene: TRBJ1-1
clone size: .
V gene: TRBV4-3
CDR3 protein: CASSQVGDRDTEAFF
CDR3 DNA: TGCGCCAGCAGCCAAGTCGGGGACAGGGACACTGAAGCTTTCTTT

D gene: .
J gene: TRBJ1-1
clone size: few
V gene: TRBV11-3
CDR3 protein: CASSLVYQGEAFF
CDR3 DNA: TGTGCCAGCAGCTTAGTTTATCAGGGTGAAGCTTTCTTT

D gene: TRBD2
J gene: TRBJ2-1
clone size: few
V gene: TRBV10-3
CDR3 protein: CAIKESGGNQNEQFF
CDR3 DNA: TGTGCCATCAAGGAGAGCGGGGGGAATCAGAATGAGCAGTTCTTC

D gene: .
J gene: TRBJ1-2
clone size: .
V gene: TRBV30
CDR3 protein: CAWSVPRVRWGYGYTF
CDR3 DNA: TGTGCCTGGAGTGTACCCAGGGTTCGATGGGGCTATGGCTACACCTTC

D gene: TRBD1
J gene: TRBJ2-1
clone size: .
V gene: TRBV11-2
CDR3 protein: CASSLGPGGAYEQFF
CDR3 DNA: TGTGCCAGCAGCTTAGGGCCAGGGGGCGCGTATGAGCAGTTCTTC

D gene: TRBD1
J gene: TRBJ1-5
clone size: .
V gene: TRBV28
CDR3 protein: CASSLDRGHQPQHF
CDR3 DNA: TGTGCCAGCAGTTTAGACAGGGGCCATCAGCCCCAGCATTTT

D gene: .
J gene: TRBJ1-1
clone size: .
V gene: TRBV19
CDR3 protein: CASRGPGTLGRNTEAFF
CDR3 DNA: TGTGCCAGTAGGGGCCCCGGGACTCTGGGTAGGAACACTGAAGCTTTCTTT

D gene: .
J gene: TRBJ1-1
clone size: .
V gene: TRBV20-1
CDR3 protein: CRLTEAFF
CDR3 DNA: TGCAGACTAACTGAAGCTTTCTTT

D gene: .
J gene: TRBJ2-3
clone size: .
V gene: TRBV18
CDR3 protein: CASSPGQDTDTQYF
CDR3 DNA: TGTGCCAGCTCACCGGGACAAGACACAGATACGCAGTATTTT

D gene: TRBD1
J gene: TRBJ1-5
clone size: .
V gene: TRBV2
CDR3 protein: CASSSQGQGRTSNQPQHF
CDR3 DNA: TGTGCCAGCAGTTCTCAAGGACAGGGTAGGACTAGCAATCAGCCCCAGCATTTT

D gene: TRBD1
J gene: TRBJ1-6
clone size: .
V gene: TRBV15
CDR3 protein: CATSRGRQGPSPLHF
CDR3 DNA: TGTGCCACCAGCAGAGGCCGACAGGGACCATCACCCCTCCACTTT

D gene: .
J gene: TRBJ2-1
clone size: .
V gene: TRBV7-6
CDR3 protein: CASSLVWGRTYNEQFF
CDR3 DNA: TGTGCCAGCAGCTTAGTTTGGGGGAGGACCTACAATGAGCAGTTCTTC

D gene: .
J gene: TRBJ1-4
clone size: .
V gene: TRBV5-1
CDR3 protein: CASSLGGANEKLFF
CDR3 DNA: TGCGCCAGCAGCTTAGGGGGGGCAAATGAAAAACTGTTTTTT

D gene: TRBD2
J gene: TRBJ2-1
clone size: once
V gene: TRBV4-3
CDR3 protein: CASSQNPSGGPQDEQFF
CDR3 DNA: TGCGCCAGCAGCCAAAACCCGAGCGGGGGGCCTCAGGATGAGCAGTTCTTC